This T cell receptor beta chain derives from a study of blood T cell repertoires in COVID-19. Study information: T cells, B-cell-depleted T cells, or PBMCs supplied cDNA or gDNA.

V dropped 6 bases and J dropped 2 bases, with 19 bases sitting between them. Germline-derived CDR1 and CDR2 are KGHSH and LQKENI. This CDR3 comprises 16 residues. Authors' analysis steps: Reference gene primer amplification gave nucleated cell count estimates. Assay used: immunoSEQ multiplex PCR; TCRdb lists only in-frame clones, some missing. V, J and clone size are taken as reported in that table, and D and trimming were inferred from the DNA itself. The sample yields roughly 79,000 clones, more than 75% seen once. The chain is built from TRBV18 and TRBJ1-2; perhaps TRBD1 as D (5 bases). This TCR was sampled from a human donor in a cohort sampled during active COVID-19. The specimen was peripheral blood. The CDR3 sequence: CASSPTQQASNYGYTF. The CDR3 nucleotides are TGTGCCAGCTCGCCCACTCAACAGGCCTCAAACTATGGCTACACCTTC.